This record concerns one T cell receptor (beta chain) sequence. This sample was taken from a study of shared clonotypes between healthy human individuals. The CDR3 sequence is 15 residues long. In germline, CDR1 is SGHRS, CDR2 YFSETQ. V lost 5 bases to trimming and J lost 0 bases; unmatched junction nucleotides: 6. Execution of the assay was at deep level. Assay: immunoSEQ multiplex PCR; the TCRdb copy retains only in-frame clones and omits some. The data contain a few million clones, over 85% of them seen just once; the ten biggest clones take up about 0.39%. The origin of this receptor is a man in his late teens or twenties in good health. Some clones in this sample may be carry-over from other donors' samples. Source material: naive CD4+ T cells from PBMCs. As to subset: CD45RA+ positively selected. The J gene is TRBJ2-7, the V gene TRBV5-1, with 9 bases identical to TRBD1. The CDR3 DNA follows: TGCGCCAGCAGTCCAGGGGACAGGGACTCCTACGAGCAGTACTTC. This sequence encodes CASSPGDRDSYEQYF.